This TCR beta chain came from a study of T cell responses to AZD1222 COVID-19 vaccine (TCRdb year 2021). With respect to the entire study: A total of 233 trial participants underwent TCR sequencing, of whom about 200 had received two doses of AZD1222 and some 25 had received two doses of the MenACWY control vaccine. Trial participants were enrolled by age into subgroups of 18-55, 56-69 and 70-plus years, and around 150, 29 and 61 TCR-sequenced participants, respectively, were included in these subgroups.

A remark on this clone: Which antigen it targets is not known. The record has no base qualities; no much larger clone is one base away.

The time point label of this sample denotes: about 28 days (+/-7) after the second vaccine dose. AZD1222 recipients given second doses at about 4 weeks or at about 12 weeks were pooled, since spike-specific TCR depth and breadth were not found to differ between the two schedules. Vaccinee samples were obtained from the UK trials COV001 and COV002, which included a single-blind randomized controlled phase 2/3 trial of AZD1222 (ChAdOx1 nCoV-19) in healthy adults. Trial participant PBMC samples were collected at day 0 and day 28 after the second dose for TCRbeta chain sequencing. The CDR3 regions of human TCRbeta chains were analyzed by immunosequencing. Per the authors' processing: Repertoire TCRs were checked for matches against a reference library of SARS-CoV-2-specific TCRs that had been generated using the MIRA antigen-specificity platform. Breadth meant the fraction of unique TCRs that were SARS-CoV-2-associated, whereas depth meant the fraction of total T cells that were SARS-CoV-2-associated. Using the MIRA data, each spike-specific TCR was mapped to the spike region that the TCR reacts to and placed in a CD4 or CD8 class. Log10-transformed breadth and depth values were compared by one-way ANOVA with Sidak's multiple comparisons tests. TCRdb took this table from immuneACCESS and kept in-frame rearrangements with V and J called. Such tables lack part of the clones; where checked against another copy, unresolved V genes explain under half of the gap, and the rest is unexplained. The DNA gave D and trimming, while V, J and clone size come from that table. For this sample the table gives 150,000 to 200,000 clones, of which roughly nine tenths were detected only once. The ten largest clones add up to around 1.3% of the sample.

Broader findings and caveats from the paper: Conclusions about previously exposed vaccinees are limited because only five to seven AZD1222 recipients were SARS-CoV-2 seropositive at baseline. The vaccine-associated CD4 TCRs covered the entire spike protein, and the dominant responses fell in regions 160-218 and 743-854. Reportedly, almost half of the unique spike-specific TCRs recognized epitopes lying outside the regions that are mutated in the B.1.351 and B.1.1.7 variants. Most participants were white British and females outnumbered males, and the authors suggested that clonal diversity may have been underestimated. After two AZD1222 doses, spike-specific TCR breadth and depth were significantly higher than at day 0 and than in MenACWY recipients. The 56-69-year group was small, and its depth increase did not reach significance, likely because of low power. Because no day 14 peak-response samples were available, the repertoires could be characterized only after the peak T cell response.

Taken from cysteine to phenylalanine, the CDR3 has 14 residues. Kept here is only the CDR3 DNA, which spans 42 bases and is read in frame from base 1. V ends up 5 bases short and J 6 bases short, with an unmatched junction base count of 6. CDR1 SGHNT and CDR2 YENEEA are derived from the germline V gene. This receptor chain uses TRBV11-3 and TRBJ2-2, and TRBD1 aligns with 7 junction nucleotides. The receptor's source is an adult who received the AZD1222 COVID-19 vaccine. The material sequenced was peripheral blood, taken 28 days after the second AZD1222 dose. In nucleotides, the sequence is TGTGCCAGCAGCCAACCAGACAGGGCCGGGGAGCTGTTTTTT. Its product reads: CASSQPDRAGELFF. Outside the CDR3, residues come from the reference TRBV11-3 and TRBJ2-2 proteins, so the full variable domain is: EAGVVQSPRYKIIEKKQPVAFWCNPISGHNTLYWYLQNLGQGPELLIRYENEEAVDDSQLPKDRFSAERLKGVDSTLKIQPAELGDSAVYLCASSQPDRAGELFFGEGSRLTVL.